This T cell receptor beta chain was captured by sequencing in a study of T cell repertoires in cytomegalovirus infection. The wider study: Evidence of both CMV infection and a matching HLA type came from public TCR beta signatures. Findings and caveats of the study: Cumulated frequencies of public TCR beta families served to identify carriers of CMV plus the relevant HLA. Within the response measured ex vivo, HLA-C-restricted CMV-specific TCR beta clonotypes were dominant.

MiXCR, run by TCRdb on the reads, gives a single entry per CDR3 protein. The sample lists about 740,000 distinct CDR3 sequences; 35% to 40% were seen once. A few counts support this clonotype. No antigen is known for it. This CDR3 has 17 amino acids. V was pared by 2 bases and J by 0 bases, with 13 bases between. Germline CDR1 reads SGHTA; CDR2 reads FQGNSA. This clonotype originated in a human donor in good health (CMV status not recorded). Some clones in this sample may be carry-over from other donors' samples. What was sequenced was PBMCs. This chain joins TRBV7-2 and TRBJ2-2, with D uncertain. CDR3 protein: CASSLRVIGPNTGELFF. The CDR3 region has the DNA TGTGCCAGCAGCTTAAGGGTGATCGGGCCGAACACCGGGGAGCTGTTTTTT. Filled out from reference TRBV7-2 and TRBJ2-2, the complete variable domain reads GAGVSQSPSNKVTEKGKDVELRCDPISGHTALYWYRQSLGQGLEFLIYFQGNSAPDKSGLPSDRFSAERTGGSVSTLTIQRTQQEDSAVYLCASSLRVIGPNTGELFFGEGSRLTVL.